The 9 T cell receptor beta chains below all came from one sample that was sequenced in a study of blood T cell repertoires in COVID-19. Generated by immunoSEQ multiplex PCR, the TCRdb table keeps only in-frame clones and is missing some. The sample carries roughly 14,000 clones, 60% to 75% recorded once. The specimen sequenced was peripheral blood. These receptors were collected from a man aged 70-80 years with acute or convalescent COVID-19.

The gene calls are TRBV10-3 and TRBJ2-3; D perhaps matches TRBD2 (5 bases). With 5 bases removed from V and 2 bases from J, the gap between germline ends came to 8 bases. CDR1 ENHRY and CDR2 SYGVKD come from the germline V gene. This CDR3 is 13 amino acids long. CDR3 DNA sequence: TGTGCCATCAGTCCCCTAGCCACAGATACGCAGTATTTT. Its translation is CAISPLATDTQYF.

V usage is TRBV3-1 (or the pseudogene TRBV3-2) and J usage is TRBJ1-6; the match to TRBD1 covers 11 bases. The V gene's germline CDR1 is LGHDT and CDR2 YNNKEL (reference sequence). Trimming took 1 base from V and 11 from J; bases not matched to a gene: 1. There are 14 residues in the CDR3. Here the CDR3 DNA reads TGTGCCAGCAGCCAAGGGACAGGGGGCCCACCCCTCCACTTT. The encoded protein is CASSQGTGGPPLHF.

The CDR3 DNA is TGTGCCAGCAGTTACGGCGCGGAACGGGGGACCCAGTACTTC. This sequence encodes CASSYGAERGTQYF. The gene calls are TRBV6-5 and TRBJ2-5, with D perhaps matching TRBD2 (5 bases). From germline, CDR1 is MNHEY and CDR2 SVGAGI. V gave up 2 bases and J gave up 7 bases, with 14 bases separating them. CDR3 length equals 14 residues.

The chain combines TRBV7-9 with TRBJ1-1; D is unresolved. CDR3 length equals 11 residues. With 5 bases removed from V and 7 bases from J, the gap between germline ends came to 8 bases. Germline V gives CDR1 SEHNR, CDR2 FQNEAQ (reference sequence). CDR3 region: CASSPGGEAFF. The DNA for the CDR3 is TGTGCCAGCAGCCCGGGTGGTGAAGCTTTCTTT.

The J gene is TRBJ2-3, the V gene TRBV5-4; maybe TRBD2 (7 bases). CDR1 and CDR2 (germline): SGHNT, YYREEE (reference sequence). The CDR3 length is 16 residues. The V gene lost 0 bases and the J gene lost 4 bases, with 15 bases spanning the gap. The CDR3 nucleotides read TGTGCCAGCAGCTTGGAGGGGGGGGGCAAGTCAGATACGCAGTATTTT. It is translated as CASSLEGGGKSDTQYF.

The chain carries TRBV7-9 and TRBJ2-3; TRBD1 matches 9 bases. With 8 bases clipped from V and 2 bases from J, the junction kept 5 bases outside the gene matches. The CDR3 totals 14 residues. Germline V gene lookup returns CDR1 SEHNR and CDR2 FQNEAQ (reference sequence). The CDR3 region is CASVDRGNTDTQYF. CDR3 coding DNA: TGTGCCAGCGTGGACAGGGGAAACACAGATACGCAGTATTTT.

CDR3 sequence: CAISKMTRRGHNEQFF. The CDR3 DNA sequence: TGTGCCATCAGTAAGATGACTAGGCGGGGTCACAATGAGCAGTTCTTC. The chain links TRBV10-3 to TRBJ2-1, with D possibly being TRBD2 (6 bases). There are 16 residues in the CDR3. V was clipped by 5 bases and J by 5 bases, with 19 bases between them. Germline assignment: CDR1 ENHRY and CDR2 SYGVKD.

This clone was counted once. The V gene is TRBV19, the J gene TRBJ2-3, with 7 nucleotides matching TRBD2. V lost 10 bases and J lost 5; bases outside the gene matches: 6. Germline assignment: CDR1 LNHDA and CDR2 SQIVND (reference sequence). There are 12 residues in the CDR3. The CDR3, as DNA: TGTGCCAAGAGTGGGGGGGAAGATACGCAGTATTTT. Its translation is CAKSGGEDTQYF.

The chain carries TRBV29-1 and TRBJ2-3; 7 positions match TRBD1. The CDR3 spans 16 residues. Germline assignment: CDR1 SQVTM and CDR2 ANQGSEA. J was trimmed by 1 base and V by 2 bases; bases with no gene match: 9. In DNA, the CDR3 is TGCAGCGTTGAAAGGGGAGACAGGGTAGGCACAGATACGCAGTATTTT. This codes for CSVERGDRVGTDTQYF.